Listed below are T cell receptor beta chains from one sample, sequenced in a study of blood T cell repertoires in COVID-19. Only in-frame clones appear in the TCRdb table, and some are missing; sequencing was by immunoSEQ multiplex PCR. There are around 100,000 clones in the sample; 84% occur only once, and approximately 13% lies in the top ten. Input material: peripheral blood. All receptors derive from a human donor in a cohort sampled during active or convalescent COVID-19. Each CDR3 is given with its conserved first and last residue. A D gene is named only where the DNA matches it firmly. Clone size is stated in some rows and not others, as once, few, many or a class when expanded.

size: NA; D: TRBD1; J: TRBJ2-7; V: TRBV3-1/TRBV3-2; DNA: TGTGCCAGCAGCCGACAAGCCGGGGACAGGGGGTTCGGCGAGCAGTACTTC; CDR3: CASSRQAGDRGFGEQYF
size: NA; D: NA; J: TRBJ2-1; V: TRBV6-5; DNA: TGTGCCAGCAGTCGCGGGGGCCAGTGGGATGAGCAGTTCTTC; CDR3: CASSRGGQWDEQFF
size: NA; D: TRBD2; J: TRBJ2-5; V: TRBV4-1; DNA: TGCGCCAGCAGCCAAGGGGGGAGTAGCGGGGGCTGGGAGACCCAGTACTTC; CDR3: CASSQGGSSGGWETQYF
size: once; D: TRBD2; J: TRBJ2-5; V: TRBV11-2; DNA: TGTGCCAGCAGCGTCCCTCGAGCGGGGGGCCCAGGTTTGGAGACCCAGTACTTC; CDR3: CASSVPRAGGPGLETQYF
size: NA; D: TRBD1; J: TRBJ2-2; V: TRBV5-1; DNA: TGCGCCAGCAGCCCTGACAGGGGTGCATACACCGGGGAGCTGTTTTTT; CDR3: CASSPDRGAYTGELFF
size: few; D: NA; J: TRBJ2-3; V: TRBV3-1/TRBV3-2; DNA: TGTGCCAGCAGCCAAGATCATCTAGCCCTAGATACGCAGTATTTT; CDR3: CASSQDHLALDTQYF
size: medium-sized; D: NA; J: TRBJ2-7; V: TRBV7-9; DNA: TGTGCCAGCAGCTGGGGGGTCTACGAGCAGTACTTC; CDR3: CASSWGVYEQYF
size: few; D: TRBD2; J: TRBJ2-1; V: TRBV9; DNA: TGTGCCAGCAGCGTAGACGCGGGGGACTACAATGAGCAGTTCTTC; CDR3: CASSVDAGDYNEQFF
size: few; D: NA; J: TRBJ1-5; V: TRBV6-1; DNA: TGTGCCAGCAGTGACCGGGGGGGAGGCTACTATAGCAATCAGCCCCAGCATTTT; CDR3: CASSDRGGGYYSNQPQHF
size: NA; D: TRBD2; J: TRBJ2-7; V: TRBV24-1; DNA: TGTGCCACCAGTGATACCGGACTAGTCTACGAGCAGTACTTC; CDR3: CATSDTGLVYEQYF
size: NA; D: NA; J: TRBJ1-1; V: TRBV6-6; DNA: TGTGCCAGCAGTTACAGGGGAGGGCTGGACACTGAAGCTTTCTTT; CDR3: CASSYRGGLDTEAFF
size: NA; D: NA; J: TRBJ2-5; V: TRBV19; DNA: TGTGCCAGTAGTAGCCCGGGGAGGGGGCAAGAGACCCAGTACTTC; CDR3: CASSSPGRGQETQYF
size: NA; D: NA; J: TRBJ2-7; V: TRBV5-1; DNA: TGCGCCAGCAGCTTTGCAGGGTCCTCCTACGAGCAGTACTTC; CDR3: CASSFAGSSYEQYF
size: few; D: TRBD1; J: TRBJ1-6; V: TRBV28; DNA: TGTGCCAGCACCAGACAGGGCTATAATTCACCCCTCCACTTT; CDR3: CASTRQGYNSPLHF
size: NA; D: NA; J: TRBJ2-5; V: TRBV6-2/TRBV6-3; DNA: TGTGCCAGCAGCCACCGGACAGAAGAGACCCAGTACTTC; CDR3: CASSHRTEETQYF
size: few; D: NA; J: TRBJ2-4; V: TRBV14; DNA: TGTGCCAGCAGCCAAGACGGTTCGAGGAACATTCAGTACTTC; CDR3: CASSQDGSRNIQYF
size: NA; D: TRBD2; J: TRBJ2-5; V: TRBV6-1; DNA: TGTGCCAGCAGTGACGGACTAGGGAGGGAGACCCAGTACTTC; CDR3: CASSDGLGRETQYF
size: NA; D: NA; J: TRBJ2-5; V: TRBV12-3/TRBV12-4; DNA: TGTGCCAGCAGTTTGGCGGCGGAGACCCAGTACTTC; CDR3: CASSLAAETQYF
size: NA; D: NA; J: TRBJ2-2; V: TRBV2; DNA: TGTGCCAGCAGTTTACTAGCCGGCGGGGAGCTGTTTTTT; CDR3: CASSLLAGGELFF
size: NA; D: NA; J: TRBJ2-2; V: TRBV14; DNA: TGTGCCAGCAGCACGCGTTGGACCGGGGAGCTGTTTTTT; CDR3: CASSTRWTGELFF
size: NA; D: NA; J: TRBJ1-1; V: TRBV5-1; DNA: TGCGCCAGCAACTCCGAAGATCGGGCTGAAGCTTTCTTT; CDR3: CASNSEDRAEAFF
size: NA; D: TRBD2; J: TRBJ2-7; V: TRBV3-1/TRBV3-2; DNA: TGTGCCAGCGCGAGCAGCGGGACCGGGAGCACCTACGAGCAGTACTTC; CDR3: CASASSGTGSTYEQYF
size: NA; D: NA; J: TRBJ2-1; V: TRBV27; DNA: TGTGCCAGCAGTCCCCGGACGGACAGCAATGAGCAGTTCTTC; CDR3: CASSPRTDSNEQFF
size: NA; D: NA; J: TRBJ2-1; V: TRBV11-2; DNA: TGTGCCAGCAGCTTGGGGGGTAATGGCGAGCAGTTCTTC; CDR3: CASSLGGNGEQFF
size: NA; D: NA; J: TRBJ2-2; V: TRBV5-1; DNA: TGCGCCAGCAGCTTGAGGCAGGGGTTTGCCGGGGAGCTGTTTTTT; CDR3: CASSLRQGFAGELFF
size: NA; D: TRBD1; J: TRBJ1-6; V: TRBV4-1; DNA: TGCGCCAGCAGCCAGGAACCAACAGGGGCCAGGGGTGATTCACCCCTCCACTTT; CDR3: CASSQEPTGARGDSPLHF
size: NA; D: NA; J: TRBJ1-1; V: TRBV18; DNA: TGTGCCAGCTCAGAGAGCCTGAACACTGAAGCTTTCTTT; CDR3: CASSESLNTEAFF
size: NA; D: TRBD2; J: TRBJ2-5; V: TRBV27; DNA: TGTGCCAGCAGTTTCAGCGGGGGACCTATAGAGACCCAGTACTTC; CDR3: CASSFSGGPIETQYF
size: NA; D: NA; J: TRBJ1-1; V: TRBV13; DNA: TGTGCCAGCAGCTCGTTAAATGCACAGGGAAAAAACACTGAAGCTTTCTTT; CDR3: CASSSLNAQGKNTEAFF
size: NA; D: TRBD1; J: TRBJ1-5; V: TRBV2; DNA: TGTGCCAGCCAGGGGGCCTACCAGCATTTT; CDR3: CASQGAYQHF
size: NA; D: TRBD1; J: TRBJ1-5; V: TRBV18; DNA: TGTGCCAGCTCCCGGGACAGCCACTCCAATCAGCCCCAGCATTTT; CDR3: CASSRDSHSNQPQHF
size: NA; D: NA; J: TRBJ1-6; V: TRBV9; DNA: TGTGCCAGCAGCCCCCGATTAAGGGAGAATTCACCCCTCCACTTT; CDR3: CASSPRLRENSPLHF
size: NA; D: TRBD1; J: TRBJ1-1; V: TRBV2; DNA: TGTGCCAGCACCTCCACCCCGGACAGGCGAAACACTGAAGCTTTCTTT; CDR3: CASTSTPDRRNTEAFF
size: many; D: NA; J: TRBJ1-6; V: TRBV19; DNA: TGTGCCAGTAGTAACAGTGGAAATTCACCCCTCCACTTT; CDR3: CASSNSGNSPLHF
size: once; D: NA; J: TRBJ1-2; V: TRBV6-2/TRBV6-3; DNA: TGTGCCAGCAGTTACTCGCGGGGGGGCGGCTACACCTTC; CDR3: CASSYSRGGGYTF
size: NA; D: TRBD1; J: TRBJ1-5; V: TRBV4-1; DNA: TGCGCCAGCAGCCCGGGACAGGGCATCTGGCAGCCCCAGCATTTT; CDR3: CASSPGQGIWQPQHF
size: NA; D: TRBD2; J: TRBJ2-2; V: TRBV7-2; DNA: TGTGCCAGCAGCTCCCCCCGGACTAGCGGGGGCCCCAACACCGGGGAGCTGTTTTTT; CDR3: CASSSPRTSGGPNTGELFF
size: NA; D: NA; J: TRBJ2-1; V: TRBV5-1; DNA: TGCGCCAGCAGCTTGGATGCGGGGGCGTATGAGCAGTTCTTC; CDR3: CASSLDAGAYEQFF
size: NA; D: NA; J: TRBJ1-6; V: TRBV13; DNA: TGTGCCAGCAGCTTAGCCCATACAGGTGTCGGTTCACCCCTCCACTTT; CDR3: CASSLAHTGVGSPLHF
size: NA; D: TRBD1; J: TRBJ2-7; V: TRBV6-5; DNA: TGTGCCAGCAGCCGGAGACAGGGGGCGAAATTCGGTCAGTACTTC; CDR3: CASSRRQGAKFGQYF
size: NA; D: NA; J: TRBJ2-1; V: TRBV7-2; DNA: TGTGCCAGCAGCCTGTTCCTGGGGGCAAACAATGAGCAGTTCTTC; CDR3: CASSLFLGANNEQFF
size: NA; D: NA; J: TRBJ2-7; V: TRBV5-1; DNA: TGCGCCAGCAGCTTGGGGGCCATGCGTTCCGAGCAGTACTTC; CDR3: CASSLGAMRSEQYF
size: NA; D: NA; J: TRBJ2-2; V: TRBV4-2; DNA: TGTGCCAGCAGCCAAGGGAGGGGGAACACCGGGGAGCTGTTTTTT; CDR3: CASSQGRGNTGELFF
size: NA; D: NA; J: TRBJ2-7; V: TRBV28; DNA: TGTGCCAGCCAGACAATCTACGAGCAGTACTTC; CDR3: CASQTIYEQYF
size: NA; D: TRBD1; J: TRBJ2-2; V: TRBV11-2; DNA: TGTGCCAGCAGCTTGACAGGGGTCACCGGGGAGCTGTTTTTT; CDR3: CASSLTGVTGELFF
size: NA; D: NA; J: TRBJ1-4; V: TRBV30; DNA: TGTGCCTGGCGGGGGACCGGGAATGAAAAACTGTTTTTT; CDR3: CAWRGTGNEKLFF
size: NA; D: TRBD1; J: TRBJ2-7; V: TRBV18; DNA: TGTGCCAGTTCGGGACAGGGGAACGAGCAGTACTTC; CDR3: CASSGQGNEQYF
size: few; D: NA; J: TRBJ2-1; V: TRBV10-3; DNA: TGTGCCATCAGTGACCTAGCTAACAATGAGCAGTTCTTC; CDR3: CAISDLANNEQFF
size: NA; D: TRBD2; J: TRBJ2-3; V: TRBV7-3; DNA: TGTGCCAGCAGCTTACTGGGACTAGCTGCAGATACGCAGTATTTT; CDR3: CASSLLGLAADTQYF
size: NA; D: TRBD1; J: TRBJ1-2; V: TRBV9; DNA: TGTGCCAGCAGCTTGAGGACAGGGAAAGGCTACACCTTC; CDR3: CASSLRTGKGYTF
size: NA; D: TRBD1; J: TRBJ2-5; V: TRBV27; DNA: TGTGCGCTGGGTCAGGACAGGGCAGAGACCCAGTACTTC; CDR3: CALGQDRAETQYF
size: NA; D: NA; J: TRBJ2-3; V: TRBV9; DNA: TGTGCCAGCAGCGTAGAGCTAAACACAGATACGCAGTATTTT; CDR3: CASSVELNTDTQYF
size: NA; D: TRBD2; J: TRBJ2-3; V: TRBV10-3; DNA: TGTGCCATCAGTGGGGCGGGGGGGCACACAGATACGCAGTATTTT; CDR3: CAISGAGGHTDTQYF
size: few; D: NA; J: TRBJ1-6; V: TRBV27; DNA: TGTGCCAGCAAACCGCACCTGAGCTCACCCCTCCACTTT; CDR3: CASKPHLSSPLHF
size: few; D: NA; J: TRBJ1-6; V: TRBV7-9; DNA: TGTGCCAGCGGCCGCAGGGAGGGTTCACCCCTCCACTTT; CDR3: CASGRREGSPLHF
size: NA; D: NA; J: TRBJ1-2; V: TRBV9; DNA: TGTGCCAGCAGCGAAGGAGGGGTCGGCGGCTACACCTTC; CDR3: CASSEGGVGGYTF
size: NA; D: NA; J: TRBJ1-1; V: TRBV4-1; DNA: TGCGCCAGCAGCCGACCCACGACAGGGAACACTGAAGCTTTCTTT; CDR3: CASSRPTTGNTEAFF